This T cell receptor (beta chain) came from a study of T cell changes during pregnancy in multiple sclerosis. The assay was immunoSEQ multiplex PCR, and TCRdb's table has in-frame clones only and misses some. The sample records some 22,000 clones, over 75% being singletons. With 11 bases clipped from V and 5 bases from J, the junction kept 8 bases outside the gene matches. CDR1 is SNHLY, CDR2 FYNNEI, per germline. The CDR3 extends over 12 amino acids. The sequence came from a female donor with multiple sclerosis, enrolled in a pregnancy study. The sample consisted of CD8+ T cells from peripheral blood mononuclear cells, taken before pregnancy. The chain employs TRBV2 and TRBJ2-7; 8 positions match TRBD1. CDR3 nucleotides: TGTGCCGCCGACAGGGGAGACGACGAGCAGTACTTC. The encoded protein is CAADRGDDEQYF.